This entry features one TCR beta chain sequence. If patients had autoimmune disease history or systemic immunosuppression, they were excluded. Drawing of blood for sampling happened at baseline, at cycle 4 day 1, and at cycle 7 day 1. The sample is drawn from a study of OX40 agonist ivuxolimab in advanced cancers. Germline V lookup: CDR1 SGHNT, CDR2 YENEEA. The CDR3 spans 16 residues. The V and J ends lost 5 bases and 0 bases, in that order; junction bases with no gene match: 6. The assay was immunoSEQ multiplex PCR, and TCRdb's table has in-frame clones only and misses some. The sample lists more than 80,000 clones, roughly nine tenths occurring once.

The sequences come from CD4+ or CD8+ T cells sorted from blood, collected in a trial of the OX40 agonist ivuxolimab. The source is an adult with an advanced solid tumor such as melanoma, head and neck, liver or kidney cancer. V gene TRBV11-3 combines with J gene TRBJ2-1; TRBD1 matches at 8 bases. The CDR3: CASSPRTGSSYNEQFF. The CDR3 bases are TGTGCCAGCAGCCCCCGGACAGGGAGCTCCTACAATGAGCAGTTCTTC.